One and the same sample provided the 11 T cell receptor beta chains below, sequenced in a study of shared clonotypes between healthy human individuals. Sequencing used immunoSEQ multiplex PCR; TCRdb keeps in-frame clones, though not all of them. The sample yields a few million clones, 80% to 95% seen once. CD45RO-negative cells were positively selected for CCR7, leaving out terminally differentiated effector memory CD45RA+ cells. Sequencing used naive CD8+ T cells from PBMCs. These receptors were taken from a man aged 18 to 29 in good health. Some clones in this sample may be carry-over from other donors' samples.

The chain recombines TRBV9 with TRBJ2-7; 7 positions agree with TRBD2. This CDR3 contains 14 residues. Trimming took 3 bases from V and 0 from J; bases not matched to a gene: 3. The germline V gene encodes CDR1 SGDLS and CDR2 YYNGEE. The CDR3 bases are TGTGCCAGCAGCGGGAGCGGGGACTCCTACGAGCAGTACTTC. Amino acid sequence: CASSGSGDSYEQYF.

The V call is TRBV6-1, the J call TRBJ1-2, with D unclear. Looked up from germline, CDR1 is MNHNS and CDR2 is SASEGT. Trimming pared 6 bases from V and 4 bases from J, leaving 12 bases between. The CDR3 loop spans 13 amino acids. CDR3 sequence: CASRPGVFYGYTF. The CDR3 DNA sequence: TGTGCCAGCAGGCCAGGAGTGTTCTATGGCTACACCTTC.

The rearrangement uses TRBV7-9 and TRBJ1-5; 8 nucleotides line up with TRBD1. Germline V lookup: CDR1 SEHNR, CDR2 FQNEAQ (reference sequence). The CDR3 is 15 amino acids. V dropped 4 bases and J dropped 6; count of bases not matched to a gene: 8. The CDR3 DNA reads as TGTGCCAGCAGCTCGACAGGGGAGGAGGGTCAGCCCCAGCATTTT. This codes for CASSSTGEEGQPQHF.

V usage is TRBV27 and J usage is TRBJ1-4; maybe TRBD1 (5 bases). Trimming pared 4 bases from V and 7 bases from J, leaving 16 bases between. Germline-derived CDR1 and CDR2 are MNHEY and SMNVEV (reference sequence). The CDR3 consists of 15 residues. The chain's CDR3 is CASSSALGDSEKLFF. CDR3 nucleotide sequence: TGTGCCAGCAGTTCGGCCCTTGGAGACAGTGAAAAACTGTTTTTT.

The rearrangement links TRBV27 to TRBJ1-4, with 11 bases fitting TRBD1. The V segment lost 4 bases and the J segment 8 bases; nucleotides outside the gene matches: 6. The length of the CDR3 is 15 residues. Germline-derived CDR1 and CDR2 are MNHEY and SMNVEV (reference sequence). The CDR3 spells CASSSTGTGGEKLFF. CDR3 coding DNA: TGTGCCAGCAGTTCAACCGGGACAGGGGGGGAAAAACTGTTTTTT.

V and J are TRBV27 and TRBJ1-4; 7 nucleotides agree with TRBD1. The CDR3 has 16 residues. Germline values: CDR1 MNHEY, CDR2 SMNVEV (reference sequence). J gave up 2 bases and V 6 bases, and 9 bases lay outside the gene matches. The DNA for the CDR3 is TGTGCCAGCAGGTCCGGGACAGTTGGGACTAATGAAAAACTGTTTTTT. It yields the protein CASRSGTVGTNEKLFF.

The chain couples TRBV2 to TRBJ1-1; perhaps TRBD1 as D (5 bases). Per germline, CDR1 SNHLY and CDR2 FYNNEI. Trimming shortened V by 0 bases and J by 0 bases, and 11 bases separated the two germline ends. CDR3 length: 16 residues. CDR3 sequence: CASSEATALMNTEAFF. DNA for the CDR3: TGTGCCAGCAGTGAAGCGACAGCACTCATGAACACTGAAGCTTTCTTT.

This chain uses TRBV11-2 with TRBJ2-5; no reliable D call. The J call may not be correct, given that the DNA end is closer to TRBJ2-7. Germline CDR1 and CDR2: SGHAT and FQNNGV. The CDR3 is made up of 12 amino acids. DNA for the CDR3: TGTGCCAGCCTCGGGTTTCTCTCCGAGCAGTACTTC. It yields the protein CASLGFLSEQYF.

The CDR3 nucleotides are TGTGCCAGCAGCTTGGCCGGAGGGCAGGCCTACGAGCAGTACTTC. Amino acid sequence: CASSLAGGQAYEQYF. The chain links TRBV5-6 to TRBJ2-7, with TRBD2 as a possible D gene (6 bases). From germline, CDR1 is SGHDT and CDR2 YYEEEE. Trimming pared 0 bases from V and 2 bases from J, leaving 12 bases between. The CDR3 sequence is 15 residues long.

V gene TRBV11-2 combines with J gene TRBJ2-2, with D maybe TRBD2 (6 bases). The length of the CDR3 is 15 residues. V lost 5 bases and J 5 bases, leaving 15 bases between the germline ends. Germline V gene data show CDR1 as SGHAT and CDR2 as FQNNGV. The CDR3 DNA reads as TGTGCCAGCAGCATCCGCGGGGAAGGGACCGGGGAGCTGTTTTTT. This encodes CASSIRGEGTGELFF.

V usage is TRBV28 and J usage is TRBJ1-5; 9 positions agree with TRBD1. The CDR3 contains 15 residues. The V gene end was trimmed by 3 bases and the J gene end by 6 bases; junction bases not matched to a gene: 6. Germline CDR1 and CDR2: MDHEN and SYDVKM. The CDR3 DNA is TGTGCCAGCAGTTTGAACAGGGGGCGTAGTCAGCCCCAGCATTTT. Translation gives CASSLNRGRSQPQHF.